One TCR beta chain is described in this entry. Its antigen specificity is not known. The junction departs from germline at one end; a sequencing error may be responsible. In the study, sorted CD4+ and CD8+ blood T cells from patients with severe aplastic anemia and from healthy subjects underwent deep sequencing of TCR repertoires. Ficoll-Paque density gradient centrifugation was used to isolate peripheral blood mononuclear cells. Before DNA extraction, CD4+ and CD8+ T cells were sorted by FACS or by magnetic beads. This specimen belongs to a study of CD8+CD57+ T cells in acquired aplastic anemia (dated by TCRdb to the late 2010s). With respect to the entire study: Extracted DNA from sorted CD4+ and CD8+ cells averaged around 3.3 ug, ranging from about 0.17 to 30 ug. For healthy donor samples, the average read count was around 9.8 million for CD4+ cells and roughly 11 million for CD8+ cells. The research as a whole found: CD8+ Simpson's diversity did not differ significantly between patients and healthy controls (P=0.060). Roughly 30 CD8+ CDR3 sequences were found to be shared between patients and controls, but these sequences appeared to be highly expressed in patients and within the immunodominant clones of the patients.

TCR beta VDJ combination and CDR3 sequence profiling used genomic DNA as the template. An Illumina HiSeq 2000 was used for TCR repertoire sequencing. The study's own analysis went as follows. TRBV/TRBJ rearrangement plots, CDR3 size and DJ length profiles, and Simpson's diversity index were used to evaluate the repertoires. The most abundant DNA sequence in the deep sequencing data was defined as the immunodominant clone. CDR3 amino acid sequences were screened for sharing across subjects and were compared with published repertoires and the VDJdb database. The public reads were quality trimmed at Q25 with fastp and then assembled into clones with MiXCR by TCRdb, keeping productive beta chains. Rows with a matching CDR3 protein are joined into one entry that keeps the most common DNA and genes. The V and J calls follow TCRdb's processing rather than the paper's. This sample lists approximately 200,000 distinct CDR3 sequences; around 59% were detected once. The ten most abundant clones make up roughly 15% of the sample.

The CDR3 runs 14 amino acids, cysteine and phenylalanine included. Kept here is only the CDR3 DNA, which spans 42 bases and is read in frame from base 1. CDR1 SGHDN and CDR2 FVKESK are derived from the germline V gene. The chain joins TRBV14 to TRBJ2-3, with a weak D call of TRBD1 (6 bases match). This TCR came from a human donor in good health, serving as a control. Sequences were obtained from sorted CD4+, CD8+, or CD8+CD57+ T cells (not recorded which) from PBMCs. In nucleotides, the sequence is TGCGCCAGCAGCCAAGGACAGAACACAGATACGCAGTATTTT. This gives the protein CASSQGQNTDTQYF.